A selection of T cell receptor beta chains follows, all from one sample in a study of T cell responses to AZD1222 COVID-19 vaccine. Sequenced by immunoSEQ multiplex PCR; TCRdb stores in-frame clones only, minus some. The data contain 100,000 to 150,000 clones, roughly 90% of them singletons. Here the sequenced sample was peripheral blood, taken on day 0 of AZD1222 vaccination. These TCRs come from an adult in good health. Each CDR3 is given with its conserved first and last residue. Fields, in order: clone size, V gene, J gene, D gene, CDR3 protein, CDR3 DNA. D genes are given only for firm matches. A row's size may be missing; if present it is once, few, many or a size class.

clone size: NA; V gene: TRBV7-9; J gene: TRBJ2-7; D gene: NA; CDR3 protein: CASSFQGKDEQYF; CDR3 DNA: TGTGCCAGCAGCTTCCAGGGGAAGGACGAGCAGTACTTC
clone size: NA; V gene: TRBV11-2; J gene: TRBJ1-6; D gene: NA; CDR3 protein: CASSLSQENNSPLHF; CDR3 DNA: TGTGCCAGCAGCTTATCACAGGAGAATAATTCACCCCTCCACTTT
clone size: NA; V gene: TRBV27; J gene: TRBJ2-5; D gene: TRBD2; CDR3 protein: CASNPRGLAGLGETQYF; CDR3 DNA: TGTGCCAGCAACCCCAGGGGACTAGCGGGGCTTGGAGAGACCCAGTACTTC
clone size: NA; V gene: TRBV6-5; J gene: TRBJ2-2; D gene: TRBD2; CDR3 protein: CASGGVREDTGELFF; CDR3 DNA: TGTGCCAGCGGGGGGGTCAGGGAGGACACCGGGGAGCTGTTTTTT
clone size: NA; V gene: TRBV5-1; J gene: TRBJ1-1; D gene: NA; CDR3 protein: CASSLHLNRRSFSTEAFF; CDR3 DNA: TGCGCCAGCAGCTTACACCTTAACAGGAGGTCATTTAGCACTGAAGCTTTCTTT
clone size: NA; V gene: TRBV16; J gene: TRBJ1-2; D gene: NA; CDR3 protein: CASSPQPHANYGYTF; CDR3 DNA: TGTGCCAGCAGCCCCCAACCCCATGCTAACTATGGCTACACCTTC
clone size: NA; V gene: TRBV5-1; J gene: TRBJ1-2; D gene: NA; CDR3 protein: CASSDRMYGYTF; CDR3 DNA: TGCGCCAGCAGCGATCGGATGTATGGCTACACCTTC
clone size: once; V gene: TRBV18; J gene: TRBJ1-3; D gene: NA; CDR3 protein: CASSPQRTTERTGNTIYF; CDR3 DNA: TGTGCCAGCTCACCACAACGAACAACCGAAAGGACGGGAAACACCATATATTTT
clone size: NA; V gene: TRBV11-2; J gene: TRBJ2-7; D gene: NA; CDR3 protein: CASSLVVEAYEQYF; CDR3 DNA: TGTGCCAGCAGCTTAGTCGTAGAGGCTTACGAGCAGTACTTC
clone size: NA; V gene: TRBV3-1/TRBV3-2; J gene: TRBJ2-1; D gene: TRBD1; CDR3 protein: CASSRGQGEFF; CDR3 DNA: TGTGCCAGCAGCCGGGGACAGGGGGAGTTCTTC
clone size: NA; V gene: TRBV7-9; J gene: TRBJ1-5; D gene: NA; CDR3 protein: CASSLGNQPQHF; CDR3 DNA: TGTGCCAGCAGCTTGGGTAATCAGCCCCAGCATTTT
clone size: NA; V gene: TRBV7-2; J gene: TRBJ2-7; D gene: TRBD2; CDR3 protein: CASSLSSGAYEQYF; CDR3 DNA: TGTGCCAGCAGCTTATCTAGCGGCGCCTACGAGCAGTACTTC
clone size: NA; V gene: TRBV30; J gene: TRBJ2-1; D gene: NA; CDR3 protein: CAWSGDTGSYNEQFF; CDR3 DNA: TGTGCCTGGAGTGGGGACACCGGCTCCTACAATGAGCAGTTCTTC
clone size: NA; V gene: TRBV5-1; J gene: TRBJ1-2; D gene: NA; CDR3 protein: CASSLFVTEGYTF; CDR3 DNA: TGCGCCAGCAGCTTGTTCGTTACAGAAGGCTACACCTTC
clone size: NA; V gene: TRBV12-5; J gene: TRBJ2-1; D gene: TRBD2; CDR3 protein: CASGLITGGSVLPAIYNEQFF; CDR3 DNA: TGTGCTAGTGGTTTGATTACGGGGGGATCGGTTCTCCCGGCTATATACAATGAGCAGTTCTTC
clone size: NA; V gene: TRBV7-2; J gene: TRBJ2-7; D gene: TRBD2; CDR3 protein: CASSPSSSGRTYEQYF; CDR3 DNA: TGTGCCAGCAGCCCGAGCTCTAGCGGAAGGACCTACGAGCAGTACTTC
clone size: NA; V gene: TRBV19; J gene: TRBJ2-5; D gene: TRBD1; CDR3 protein: CASRSGQGGETQYF; CDR3 DNA: TGTGCCAGTAGAAGTGGACAGGGAGGAGAGACCCAGTACTTC
clone size: NA; V gene: TRBV5-4; J gene: TRBJ2-3; D gene: TRBD2; CDR3 protein: CASSSPTSGVSTDTQYF; CDR3 DNA: TGTGCCAGCAGCTCCCCGACTAGCGGAGTTAGCACAGATACGCAGTATTTT
clone size: NA; V gene: TRBV19; J gene: TRBJ2-3; D gene: TRBD2; CDR3 protein: CASSMETPSSGNTDTQYF; CDR3 DNA: TGTGCCAGTAGTATGGAGACCCCTTCTAGCGGGAACACAGATACGCAGTATTTT
clone size: NA; V gene: TRBV2; J gene: TRBJ1-4; D gene: NA; CDR3 protein: CANRDRTNEKLFF; CDR3 DNA: TGTGCCAACCGGGACCGGACTAATGAAAAACTGTTTTTT
clone size: NA; V gene: TRBV2; J gene: TRBJ2-2; D gene: NA; CDR3 protein: CASSEALTVLGELFF; CDR3 DNA: TGTGCCAGCAGTGAAGCCCTGACAGTTCTCGGGGAGCTGTTTTTT
clone size: NA; V gene: TRBV11-3; J gene: TRBJ2-5; D gene: NA; CDR3 protein: CASSPDSFQETQYF; CDR3 DNA: TGTGCCAGCAGCCCAGACAGCTTCCAAGAGACCCAGTACTTC
clone size: NA; V gene: TRBV27; J gene: TRBJ1-5; D gene: NA; CDR3 protein: CATAPGYNQPQHF; CDR3 DNA: TGTGCCACCGCGCCAGGCTACAATCAGCCCCAGCATTTT
clone size: NA; V gene: TRBV2; J gene: TRBJ1-5; D gene: TRBD1; CDR3 protein: CASSRLGDSYYSNQPQHF; CDR3 DNA: TGTGCCAGCAGTAGGCTAGGGGACAGTTATTATAGCAATCAGCCCCAGCATTTT
clone size: NA; V gene: TRBV3-1/TRBV3-2; J gene: TRBJ1-6; D gene: NA; CDR3 protein: CASSHDWVSPLHF; CDR3 DNA: TGTGCCAGCAGCCATGATTGGGTTTCACCCCTCCACTTT
clone size: NA; V gene: TRBV7-2; J gene: TRBJ1-5; D gene: TRBD1; CDR3 protein: CASSLANLPGQHNQPQHF; CDR3 DNA: TGTGCCAGCAGCTTAGCGAACTTACCGGGACAGCACAATCAGCCCCAGCATTTT
clone size: NA; V gene: TRBV5-4; J gene: TRBJ1-2; D gene: NA; CDR3 protein: CASSLDGFGGYTF; CDR3 DNA: TGTGCCAGCAGCTTGGACGGGTTTGGCGGCTACACCTTC
clone size: NA; V gene: TRBV9; J gene: TRBJ2-1; D gene: NA; CDR3 protein: CASNSGWSYNEQFF; CDR3 DNA: TGTGCCAGCAACAGCGGATGGTCCTACAATGAGCAGTTCTTC
clone size: NA; V gene: TRBV9; J gene: TRBJ1-1; D gene: TRBD1; CDR3 protein: CASSVGGGGNTEAFF; CDR3 DNA: TGTGCCAGCAGCGTCGGGGGAGGGGGCAACACTGAAGCTTTCTTT
clone size: NA; V gene: TRBV15; J gene: TRBJ1-2; D gene: NA; CDR3 protein: CATSRDPIGGYGYTF; CDR3 DNA: TGTGCCACCAGCAGAGATCCCATCGGGGGCTATGGCTACACCTTC
clone size: NA; V gene: TRBV5-6; J gene: TRBJ1-1; D gene: NA; CDR3 protein: CASSLGGMGRSTEAFF; CDR3 DNA: TGTGCCAGCAGCTTGGGAGGGATGGGTAGAAGCACTGAAGCTTTCTTT
clone size: NA; V gene: TRBV28; J gene: TRBJ1-3; D gene: NA; CDR3 protein: CASSFQLPSGNTIYF; CDR3 DNA: TGTGCCAGCAGTTTCCAGCTCCCTTCTGGAAACACCATATATTTT
clone size: NA; V gene: TRBV19; J gene: TRBJ1-5; D gene: NA; CDR3 protein: CASSPDSNQPQHF; CDR3 DNA: TGTGCCAGTTCACCAGATAGCAATCAGCCCCAGCATTTT
clone size: NA; V gene: TRBV6-5; J gene: TRBJ1-1; D gene: NA; CDR3 protein: CASSFDQGNEAFF; CDR3 DNA: TGTGCCAGCAGTTTTGACCAGGGGAATGAAGCTTTCTTT
clone size: NA; V gene: TRBV7-2; J gene: TRBJ2-5; D gene: TRBD2; CDR3 protein: CASSQGLGVKTQYF; CDR3 DNA: TGTGCCAGCAGCCAGGGACTAGGAGTGAAGACCCAGTACTTC
clone size: NA; V gene: TRBV5-6; J gene: TRBJ2-7; D gene: NA; CDR3 protein: CASSLGYASYEQYF; CDR3 DNA: TGTGCCAGCAGCTTGGGGTATGCCTCCTACGAGCAGTACTTC
clone size: NA; V gene: TRBV29-1; J gene: TRBJ2-1; D gene: TRBD1; CDR3 protein: CSAVEPGQGYSEQFF; CDR3 DNA: TGCAGCGCCGTTGAACCGGGACAGGGCTACAGTGAGCAGTTCTTC